The 17 T cell receptor beta chains reported below all come from one sample, sequenced in a study of healthy donors' naive CD4 and CD8 T cells. A linear amplification protocol produced the TCR libraries from around 510 ng of total RNA. TCRdb ran MiXCR on the reads and lists one entry per CDR3 protein. The data hold about 180,000 distinct CDR3 sequences, with about four fifths observed a single time. Sequencing used naive CD4+ and CD8+ T cells sorted from blood, pooled from several donors. These receptors came from a pool of human donors in good health; the sample pools cells from several healthy donors.

The V and J genes are TRBV5-1 and TRBJ2-2; D might be TRBD1 or TRBD2, each matching 6 bases. Germline V lookup: CDR1 SGHRS, CDR2 YFSETQ. Between the trimmed V and J ends, which lost 3 bases and 1 base, there was a span of 10 bases. The CDR3 has 15 amino acids. CDR3 sequence: CASSSGGQNTGELFF. CDR3 sequence (DNA): TGCGCCAGCAGCTCCGGGGGACAGAACACCGGGGAGCTGTTTTTT.

This clonotype appeared a few times. The chain carries TRBV29-1 and TRBJ1-5; 7 nucleotides line up with TRBD1. V lost 6 bases, J lost 4 bases, and 6 bases stayed unmatched. The CDR3 contains 13 residues. The germline gives CDR1 SQVTM, CDR2 ANQGSEA. CDR3 loop: CSVATGQNQPQHF. Written as DNA, the CDR3 is TGCAGCGTCGCTACGGGACAGAATCAGCCCCAGCATTTT.

The V and J genes are TRBV6-5 and TRBJ2-3; 9 bases fit TRBD1. J lost 1 base, V lost 6 bases, and 5 bases had no gene match. Germline CDR1 and CDR2: MNHEY and SVGAGI. This CDR3 is built from 15 residues. CDR3 sequence (DNA): TGTGCCAGCAGCGGACAGGGGATGGGCACAGATACGCAGTATTTT. It encodes CASSGQGMGTDTQYF.

This chain links TRBV4-1 with TRBJ2-7, with 9 bases lining up with TRBD2. The CDR3 consists of 16 residues. The V gene end was trimmed by 6 bases and the J gene end by 0 bases; junction bases not matched to a gene: 9. Germline CDR1 reads MGHRA; CDR2 reads YSYEKL. The CDR3, as DNA: TGCGCCAGCAGTCCTAGACTAGCGGACCACTCCTACGAGCAGTACTTC. Protein sequence: CASSPRLADHSYEQYF.

The V gene is TRBV19, the J gene TRBJ1-2, with unresolved D. V was clipped by 10 bases and J by 4 bases, with 7 bases between them. The CDR3 contains 10 residues. CDR1 and CDR2 from the germline V gene are LNHDA and SQIVND (reference sequence). The CDR3 sequence: CATNAYGYTF. The CDR3 region has the DNA TGTGCCACTAACGCCTATGGCTACACCTTC.

This sequence joins TRBV27 and TRBJ1-2, with TRBD1 as a possible D gene (5 bases). Trimming stripped 0 bases from V and 8 bases from J, with 13 bases between. The CDR3 sequence is 14 residues long. Germline CDR1 MNHEY, CDR2 SMNVEV (reference sequence). The CDR3 is CASSLSSRTSGYTF. CDR3 nucleotide sequence: TGTGCCAGCAGTTTATCTTCCAGGACAAGCGGCTACACCTTC.

This clonotype was seen a few times. The V and J genes are TRBV4-3 and TRBJ2-7; 9 positions match TRBD2. This CDR3 has 17 residues. CDR1 is LGHNA, CDR2 YSLEER, per germline. V gave up 0 bases and J gave up 2 bases; unmatched junction bases: 8. DNA of the CDR3: TGCGCCAGCAGCCAAGATCCCGAGACTAGCGGACCCTACGAGCAGTACTTC. It is translated as CASSQDPETSGPYEQYF.

This chain links TRBV28 with TRBJ2-3, with TRBD2 as a possible D gene (7 bases). The CDR3 has 16 residues. The ends were cut back, 6 bases at V and 4 bases at J, with 20 bases in the middle. Germline CDR1 reads MDHEN; CDR2 reads SYDVKM. CDR3 protein: CASSAPGGNTADTQYF. Written as DNA, the CDR3 is TGTGCCAGCAGCGCCCCGGGGGGCAATACCGCAGATACGCAGTATTTT.

The genes are TRBV6-1 and TRBJ2-7; the match to TRBD1 covers 8 bases. CDR3 length equals 16 residues. Trimming cost V 5 bases and J 4 bases; bases outside gene matches: 13. CDR1 and CDR2 (germline): MNHNS, SASEGT. CDR3 in DNA: TGTGCCAGCAGTACGACTCTGACAGGGGCTGTTTACGAGCAGTACTTC. It translates to CASSTTLTGAVYEQYF.

The V call is TRBV29-1, the J call TRBJ2-1; D possibly matches TRBD1 or TRBD2 (5 bases each). V lost 4 bases and J 0 bases, leaving 7 bases between the germline ends. The CDR3 has 13 amino acids. Germline assignment: CDR1 SQVTM and CDR2 ANQGSEA. The CDR3 DNA reads TGCAGCGTTGGGGACCGCTCCTACAATGAGCAGTTCTTC. It encodes CSVGDRSYNEQFF.

The chain links TRBV20-1 to TRBJ1-1, with D perhaps matching TRBD1 (5 bases). This CDR3 contains 14 residues. Germline V gives CDR1 DFQATT, CDR2 SNEGSKA (reference sequence). With 0 bases removed from V and 3 bases from J, the gap between germline ends came to 11 bases. CDR3 region: CSAREGVGDTEAFF. CDR3 sequence (DNA): TGCAGTGCTAGAGAAGGGGTGGGCGACACTGAAGCTTTCTTT.

The chain uses TRBV30 and TRBJ2-1, with TRBD2 matching over 12 bases. This CDR3 region has 13 residues. The J segment lost 8 bases and the V segment lost 8 bases, leaving 7 bases of the junction unmatched. Germline-derived CDR1 and CDR2 are GTSNPN and SVGIG (reference sequence). The CDR3 DNA is TGTGCCAGGACTAGCGGGGTGGGCGATGAGCAGTTCTTC. Amino acid sequence: CARTSGVGDEQFF. The full variable domain, its missing parts supplied by reference TRBV30 and TRBJ2-1, is SQTIHQWPATLVQPVGSPLSLECTVEGTSNPNLYWYRQAAGRGLQLLFYSVGIGQISSEVPQNLSASRPQDRQFILSSKKLLLSDSGFYLCARTSGVGDEQFFGPGTRLTVL.

This rearrangement joins TRBV6-5 to TRBJ2-1; 10 nucleotides line up with TRBD1. The CDR3 runs 15 residues. Unmatched junction bases numbered 5, after V lost 0 bases and J lost 9 bases. CDR1 and CDR2 from the germline V gene are MNHEY and SVGAGI. The DNA for the CDR3 is TGTGCCAGCAGTTACTCGGGACAGGGGCCCACTGAGCAGTTCTTC. It encodes CASSYSGQGPTEQFF.

The chain joins TRBV20-1 to TRBJ2-7; TRBD1 might be the D (6 bases). This CDR3 has 15 amino acids. Trimming left V 6 bases short and J 4 bases short, with 22 bases between. Looked up from germline, CDR1 is DFQATT and CDR2 is SNEGSKA (reference sequence). CDR3 in DNA: TGCAGTGCGGATACAAACAGGGCAAAGACGTACGAGCAGTACTTC. Translating it yields CSADTNRAKTYEQYF.

The chain couples TRBV19 to TRBJ2-1; TRBD1 aligns across 8 bases. Germline V gives CDR1 LNHDA, CDR2 SQIVND (reference sequence). This CDR3 has 16 amino acids. The V segment lost 3 bases and the J segment 8 bases; nucleotides outside the gene matches: 12. The CDR3, as DNA: TGTGCCAGTAGTATCACGGCAGGGGGCAATGGCGATGAGCAGTTCTTC. Amino acids: CASSITAGGNGDEQFF.

This chain connects TRBV19 to TRBJ1-1; perhaps TRBD1 as D (5 bases). Trimming took off 3 bases at V and 3 bases at J, with 8 bases between the two ends. This CDR3 has 13 residues. The germline V gene has CDR1 LNHDA and CDR2 SQIVND (reference sequence). The CDR3 spells CASSIQGDTEAFF. The CDR3 DNA reads as TGTGCCAGTAGTATTCAGGGTGACACTGAAGCTTTCTTT.

This clonotype was seen more than once but under ten times. The J gene is TRBJ2-7, the V gene TRBV20-1, with D hard to call. Germline-derived CDR1 and CDR2 are DFQATT and SNEGSKA (reference sequence). The V end was cut by 6 bases, the J end by 4 bases, with 22 bases between. The CDR3 totals 15 residues. The CDR3 DNA follows: TGCAGTGCCCCTAGGTCCCTTTCCCTCGGTTACGAGCAGTACTTC. Its protein product is CSAPRSLSLGYEQYF.